The table lists the clone carrying this T cell receptor (beta chain) with a few counts. TCRdb's copy holds only in-frame clones and misses some; the assay was immunoSEQ multiplex PCR. The table lists over 150,000 clones, just under 90% of them singletons. The data are from a study of blood T cell repertoires in COVID-19. Overall study context: Collection of acute and convalescent COVID-19 samples took place in the United States, Italy and Spain. T cells, B-cell-depleted T cells, or PBMCs supplied cDNA or gDNA.

Germline V gene sequence: CDR1 SEHNR, CDR2 FQNEAQ (reference sequence). Trimming left V 4 bases short and J 9 bases short, with 10 bases between. The CDR3 has 12 residues. The material sequenced was peripheral blood. The receptor comes from a woman in her 70s with COVID-19, enrolled during active disease. This chain uses TRBV7-9 with TRBJ2-1, with D hard to call. DNA of the CDR3: TGTGCCAGCAGCTCCCCTGAGAGTGAGCAGTTCTTC. Its translation is CASSSPESEQFF.